This TCR beta chain was captured by sequencing in a study of patients and donors after allogeneic stem cell transplantation. This clonotype is a singleton in its sample. From germline, CDR1 is GTSNPN and CDR2 SVGIG (reference sequence). The ends were cut back, 4 bases at V and 0 bases at J, with 13 bases in the middle. The CDR3 runs to 16 residues. MiXCR was run by TCRdb on the RT-PCR reads, yielding one entry per CDR3 protein. The sample comprises about 200,000 distinct CDR3 sequences, roughly 38% of which are singletons, and 11% rests with the top ten. The rearrangement joins TRBV30 to TRBJ2-6, with D perhaps TRBD1 (5 bases). The origin of this receptor is a human donor who was either an allogeneic HSCT recipient or a stem cell or donor lymphocyte infusion donor (not recorded which). It is not recorded whose cells these are; they may come from a transplant donor. Sequenced input: blood, either unsorted or a sorted T cell fraction (not recorded which). The CDR3 spells CAWMKAGLSGANVLTF. CDR3 nucleotide sequence: TGTGCCTGGATGAAGGCAGGGCTCTCTGGGGCCAACGTCCTGACTTTC.